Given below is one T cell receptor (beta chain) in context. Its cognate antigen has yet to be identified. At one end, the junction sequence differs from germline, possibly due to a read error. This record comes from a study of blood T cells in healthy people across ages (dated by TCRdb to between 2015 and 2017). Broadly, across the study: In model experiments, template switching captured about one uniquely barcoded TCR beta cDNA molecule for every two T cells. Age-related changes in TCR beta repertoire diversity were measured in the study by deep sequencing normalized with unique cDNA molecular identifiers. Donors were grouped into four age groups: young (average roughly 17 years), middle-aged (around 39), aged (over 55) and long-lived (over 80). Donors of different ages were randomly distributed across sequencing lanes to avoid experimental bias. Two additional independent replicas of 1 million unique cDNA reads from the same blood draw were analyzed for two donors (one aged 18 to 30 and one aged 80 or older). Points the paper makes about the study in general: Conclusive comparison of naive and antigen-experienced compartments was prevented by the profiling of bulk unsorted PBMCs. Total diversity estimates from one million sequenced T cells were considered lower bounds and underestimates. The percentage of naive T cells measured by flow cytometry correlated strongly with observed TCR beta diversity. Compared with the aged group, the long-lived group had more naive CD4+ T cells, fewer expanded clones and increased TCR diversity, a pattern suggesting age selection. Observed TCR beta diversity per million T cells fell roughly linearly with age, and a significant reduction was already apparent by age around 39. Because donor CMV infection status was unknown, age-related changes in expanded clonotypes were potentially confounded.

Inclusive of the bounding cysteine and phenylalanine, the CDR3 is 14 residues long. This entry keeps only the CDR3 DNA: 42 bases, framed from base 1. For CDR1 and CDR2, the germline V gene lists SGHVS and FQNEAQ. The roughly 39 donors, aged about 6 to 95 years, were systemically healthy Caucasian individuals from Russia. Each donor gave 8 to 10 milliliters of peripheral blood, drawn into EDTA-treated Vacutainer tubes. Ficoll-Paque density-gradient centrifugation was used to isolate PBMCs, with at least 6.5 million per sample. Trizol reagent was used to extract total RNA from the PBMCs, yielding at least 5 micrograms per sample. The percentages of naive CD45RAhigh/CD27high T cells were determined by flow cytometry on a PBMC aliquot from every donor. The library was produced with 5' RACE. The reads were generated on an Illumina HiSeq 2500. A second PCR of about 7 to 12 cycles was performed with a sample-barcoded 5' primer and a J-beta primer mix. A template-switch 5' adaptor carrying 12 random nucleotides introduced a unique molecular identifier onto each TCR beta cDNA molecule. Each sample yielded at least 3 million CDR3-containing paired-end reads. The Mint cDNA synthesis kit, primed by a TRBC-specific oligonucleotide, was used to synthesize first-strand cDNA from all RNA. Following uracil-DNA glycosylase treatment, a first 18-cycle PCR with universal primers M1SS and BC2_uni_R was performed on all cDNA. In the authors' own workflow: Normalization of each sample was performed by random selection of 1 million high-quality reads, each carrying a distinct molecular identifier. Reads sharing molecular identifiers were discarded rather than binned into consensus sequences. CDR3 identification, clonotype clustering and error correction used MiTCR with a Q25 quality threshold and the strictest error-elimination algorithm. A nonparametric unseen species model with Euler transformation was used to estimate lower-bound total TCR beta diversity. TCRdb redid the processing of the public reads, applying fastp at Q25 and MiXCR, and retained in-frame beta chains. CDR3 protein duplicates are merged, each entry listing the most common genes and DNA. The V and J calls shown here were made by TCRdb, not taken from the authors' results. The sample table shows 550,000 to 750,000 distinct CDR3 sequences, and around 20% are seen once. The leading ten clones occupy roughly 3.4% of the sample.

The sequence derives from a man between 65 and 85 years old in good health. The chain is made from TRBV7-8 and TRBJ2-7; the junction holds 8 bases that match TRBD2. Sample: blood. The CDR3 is CASSFREGSYKQYF. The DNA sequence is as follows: TGTGCCAGCAGCTTCCGGGAGGGGTCCTACAAGCAGTACTTC.